Shown below are 28 T cell receptor beta chains from a single sample sequenced in a study of blood T cell repertoires in COVID-19 (dated by TCRdb to the early 2020s). Libraries were made using the immunoSEQ multiplex PCR assay. TCRdb holds this immuneACCESS table with in-frame rearrangements only. Some clones are missing; in checked studies, unresolved V genes explain under half, and the rest has no known cause. The sample table shows fewer than 90,000 clones, and about 71% are seen once. The top ten clonotypes cover around 4.5% of the sample. Material: peripheral blood. The source of these receptors is a woman between 50 and 59 years old with acute or convalescent COVID-19.

The V call is TRBV6-2 or TRBV6-3, the J call TRBJ2-1; 13 bases fit TRBD2. Germline V CDR1 and CDR2: MNHEY, SVGEGT. This CDR3 has 17 amino acids. V was clipped by 5 bases and J by 4 bases; unmatched bases: 8. CDR3: CASSLPGLAGAYNEQFF. The CDR3 nucleotides read TGTGCCAGCAGTCTACCCGGACTAGCGGGGGCATACAATGAGCAGTTCTTC.

The chain is built from TRBV5-1 and TRBJ1-2, with 7 bases that match TRBD1. Looked up from germline, CDR1 is SGHRS and CDR2 is YFSETQ. This CDR3 is built from 15 residues. V trimming: 4 bases; J trimming: 3 bases; junction bases outside the gene matches: 9. As DNA, the CDR3 is TGCGCCAGCAGCACCACCGGGACAGCGTACTATGGCTACACCTTC. Amino acid sequence: CASSTTGTAYYGYTF.

The chain combines TRBV2 with TRBJ1-6, with D possibly matching TRBD1 (6 bases). V was cut by 6 bases and J by 4 bases, with 19 bases left in between. The CDR3 covers 17 residues. Germline lookup yields CDR1 SNHLY and CDR2 FYNNEI. CDR3 coding DNA: TGTGCCAGCAGGATCCCCGGACAGTCCGGATATAATTCACCCCTCCACTTT. Its protein is CASRIPGQSGYNSPLHF.

This chain links TRBV27 with TRBJ2-3; 10 bases are shared with TRBD2. This CDR3 contains 15 residues. The germline V gene has CDR1 MNHEY and CDR2 SMNVEV (reference sequence). Unmatched junction bases numbered 12, after V lost 5 bases and J lost 10 bases. The CDR3 bases are TGTGCCAGCAGTAATCCTAGCGGGGGACATGGGTCGCAGTATTTT. Protein: CASSNPSGGHGSQYF.

This chain links TRBV27 with TRBJ2-2; TRBD2 is a possible D gene (6 bases). The CDR3 contains 14 residues. Germline V gene lookup returns CDR1 MNHEY and CDR2 SMNVEV (reference sequence). The V and J ends lost 6 bases and 1 base respectively, with 9 bases between them. The CDR3 loop is CASRRDQNTGELFF. CDR3 sequence (DNA): TGTGCCAGCAGGCGGGATCAGAACACCGGGGAGCTGTTTTTT.

This clone turned up a few times. The chain has TRBV4-1 and TRBJ1-4; 7 bases match TRBD1. Germline trimming cut 5 bases from V and 2 bases from J; bases unmatched to any gene: 5. The CDR3 loop spans 15 amino acids. CDR1 and CDR2 from the germline V gene are MGHRA and YSYEKL. CDR3 in amino acids: CASSSNRGTNEKLFF. CDR3 bases: TGCGCCAGCAGCAGCAACAGGGGCACTAATGAAAAACTGTTTTTT.

V gene TRBV10-3 combines with J gene TRBJ1-5, with 12 positions matching TRBD1. The CDR3 loop spans 14 amino acids. Unmatched junction bases numbered 5, after V lost 8 bases and J lost 6 bases. In germline, CDR1 is ENHRY, CDR2 SYGVKD. The CDR3 here is CAIGDRGPRQPQHF. The CDR3 region has the DNA TGTGCCATCGGGGACAGGGGGCCGCGTCAGCCCCAGCATTTT.

The J gene is TRBJ2-2, the V gene TRBV5-4; 8 bases map to TRBD1. The V segment lost 6 bases and the J segment 3 bases; nucleotides outside the gene matches: 7. CDR3 length: 15 amino acids. Germline lookup yields CDR1 SGHNT and CDR2 YYREEE (reference sequence). The CDR3 protein is CASTQGAKDTGELFF. CDR3 bases: TGTGCCAGCACTCAGGGGGCTAAGGACACCGGGGAGCTGTTTTTT.

The gene calls are TRBV15 and TRBJ1-4, with D perhaps TRBD1 (5 bases). CDR1 is LNHNV, CDR2 YYDKDF, per germline (reference sequence). Trimming removed 1 base from V and 4 bases from J, with 10 bases in between. The CDR3 runs 15 residues. The chain's CDR3 is CATSRVGRDNEKLFF. Written as DNA, the CDR3 is TGTGCCACCAGCAGAGTGGGCAGGGATAATGAAAAACTGTTTTTT.

There are a few counts of this clone. The gene calls are TRBV5-1 and TRBJ2-6; maybe TRBD1 (5 bases). Trimming took 4 bases from V and 4 from J, leaving 12 bases between them. Per the germline V gene, CDR1 is SGHRS and CDR2 is YFSETQ. CDR3 length equals 15 residues. CDR3 coding DNA: TGCGCCAGCAGCCCAGGACAATACGGGGCCAACGTCCTGACTTTC. Residues: CASSPGQYGANVLTF.

The chain has TRBV7-9 and TRBJ1-1; a weak D match, TRBD1 (6 bases). Germline CDR1 reads SEHNR; CDR2 reads FQNEAQ (reference sequence). CDR3 length: 12 amino acids. V was shortened by 3 bases and J by 11 bases, with 13 bases between the two germline ends. The CDR3: CASSLAGEGAFF. In nucleotides, the CDR3 is TGTGCCAGCAGCTTGGCAGGGGAGGGGGCTTTCTTT.

The rearrangement joins TRBV28 to TRBJ2-1; TRBD2 aligns across 9 bases. Trimming removed 6 bases from V and 6 bases from J; junction bases left unmatched: 6. Germline V lookup: CDR1 MDHEN, CDR2 SYDVKM. This CDR3 contains 14 residues. The CDR3 loop reads CASRRTSARNEQFF. The CDR3 bases are TGTGCCAGCAGACGGACTAGCGCGCGCAATGAGCAGTTCTTC.

This clone was found a few times. This chain connects TRBV5-1 to TRBJ1-1; perhaps TRBD1 as D (5 bases). V lost 0 bases and J 3 bases, leaving 9 bases between the germline ends. Germline values: CDR1 SGHRS, CDR2 YFSETQ. The CDR3 covers 14 residues. In DNA, the CDR3 is TGCGCCAGCAGCTTGGCCTTCAGGGACACTGAAGCTTTCTTT. It encodes CASSLAFRDTEAFF.

This clone was observed a handful of times. The chain couples TRBV11-2 to TRBJ1-3, with D unclear. The CDR3 covers 18 residues. The germline V gene encodes CDR1 SGHAT and CDR2 FQNNGV. Trimming pared 1 base from V and 0 bases from J, leaving 16 bases between. CDR3 nucleotides: TGTGCCAGCAGCTTAGGTCGGAGCGGTCTTAGCTCTGGAAACACCATATATTTT. This codes for CASSLGRSGLSSGNTIYF.

This clone was detected once. The CDR3 here is CASGSGTGSTDTQYF. CDR3 in DNA: TGCGCCAGCGGCTCCGGGACAGGGAGCACAGATACGCAGTATTTT. This chain links TRBV5-1 with TRBJ2-3; TRBD1 matches 9 bases. This CDR3 is 15 amino acids long. V shed 7 bases and J 0 bases; nucleotides not matched to a gene: 6. Germline-derived CDR1 and CDR2 are SGHRS and YFSETQ. Full variable domain (rest looked up from reference TRBV5-1 and TRBJ2-3): KAGVTQTPRYLIKTRGQQVTLSCSPISGHRSVSWYQQTPGQGLQFLFEYFSETQRNKGNFPGRFSGRQFSNSRSEMNVSTLELGDSALYLCASGSGTGSTDTQYFGPGTRLTVL.

Worth noting for this clone: The sample carries other DNA sequences with the same CDR3. The V call is TRBV15, the J call TRBJ1-5, with 8 bases that match TRBD1. The V gene end was trimmed by 1 base and the J gene end by 4 bases; junction bases not matched to a gene: 3. The CDR3 has 15 amino acids. From germline, CDR1 is LNHNV and CDR2 YYDKDF (reference sequence). CDR3 nucleotides: TGTGCCACCAGCAGAGGCACAGGGGGTAATCAGCCCCAGCATTTT. Amino acids: CATSRGTGGNQPQHF.

The chain couples TRBV29-1 to TRBJ2-3, with D perhaps matching TRBD1 (5 bases). Trimming took 7 bases from V and 0 from J, leaving 17 bases between them. This CDR3 has 15 residues. CDR1 and CDR2 from the germline V gene are SQVTM and ANQGSEA. CDR3 nucleotide sequence: TGCAGCGCGGAACAGGATCATTCTAGCACAGATACGCAGTATTTT. Residues: CSAEQDHSSTDTQYF.

This chain joins TRBV27 and TRBJ2-1; 8 bases fit TRBD1. Per the germline V gene, CDR1 is MNHEY and CDR2 is SMNVEV (reference sequence). J gave up 9 bases and V 5 bases, and 9 bases lay outside the gene matches. The CDR3 extends over 14 amino acids. The CDR3 nucleotides are TGTGCCAGCAGTCTTACCCCAGGGGGCGGTGAGCAGTTCTTC. Protein: CASSLTPGGGEQFF.

The V and J genes are TRBV6-5 and TRBJ2-7; TRBD1 is a possible D gene (5 bases). The length of the CDR3 is 13 residues. The germline V gene encodes CDR1 MNHEY and CDR2 SVGAGI. V was clipped by 0 bases and J by 5 bases, with 8 bases between them. CDR3 region: CASSYSAGNEQYF. The CDR3 nucleotides are TGTGCCAGCAGTTACTCGGCAGGGAACGAGCAGTACTTC.

The chain has TRBV6-5 and TRBJ1-1; TRBD1 matches at 7 bases. CDR3 length: 13 amino acids. Germline CDR1 MNHEY, CDR2 SVGAGI. The V and J ends lost 9 bases and 1 base, in that order; junction bases with no gene match: 5. The CDR3 DNA reads TGTGCCAGTTCGACAGGGCGGAACACTGAAGCTTTCTTT. Residues: CASSTGRNTEAFF.

The chain uses TRBV19 and TRBJ1-2; 8 nucleotides match TRBD1. CDR1 and CDR2 (germline): LNHDA, SQIVND (reference sequence). The length of the CDR3 is 11 residues. Trimming removed 6 bases from V and 11 bases from J; junction bases left unmatched: 5. The CDR3 here is CASRRQGPYTF. The CDR3 DNA reads TGTGCCAGTAGAAGACAGGGGCCATACACCTTC.

J is TRBJ1-5 and V is TRBV27; no reliable D call. The CDR3 has 13 amino acids. V gave up 6 bases and J gave up 3 bases, with 9 bases separating them. Germline assignment: CDR1 MNHEY and CDR2 SMNVEV (reference sequence). CDR3 protein: CASSKRDNQPQHF. The CDR3 bases are TGTGCCAGCAGCAAACGCGACAATCAGCCCCAGCATTTT.

V is TRBV2 and J is TRBJ2-7; 7 bases agree with TRBD1. Germline V gene sequence: CDR1 SNHLY, CDR2 FYNNEI. The trim removed 7 bases at V and 3 bases at J, leaving 6 bases unmatched. The CDR3 extends over 13 amino acids. This CDR3 reads CASTPDRYYEQYF. CDR3 in DNA: TGTGCCAGCACCCCGGACAGGTACTACGAGCAGTACTTC.

This clone is a singleton in its sample. This chain links TRBV29-1 with TRBJ1-5; maybe TRBD1 (6 bases). CDR3 length: 14 residues. V gave up 3 bases and J gave up 3 bases, with 12 bases separating them. From germline, CDR1 is SQVTM and CDR2 ANQGSEA. CDR3 region: CSVEWAGANQPQHF. The CDR3 bases are TGCAGCGTTGAGTGGGCAGGGGCCAATCAGCCCCAGCATTTT.

The chain carries TRBV9 and TRBJ1-1; TRBD1 matches at 7 bases. Per germline, CDR1 SGDLS and CDR2 YYNGEE. With 4 bases clipped from V and 6 bases from J, the junction kept 6 bases outside the gene matches. This CDR3 is 13 amino acids long. The CDR3 DNA sequence: TGTGCCAGCAGCCCGACAGGGCTTCCTGAAGCTTTCTTT. This encodes CASSPTGLPEAFF.

The chain joins TRBV5-1 to TRBJ2-6, with D perhaps matching TRBD1 (5 bases). The CDR3 is 15 residues long. Trimming stripped 4 bases from V and 0 bases from J, with 8 bases between. Germline V gives CDR1 SGHRS, CDR2 YFSETQ. Written as DNA, the CDR3 is TGCGCCAGCAGCCTGGACAACTCTGGGGCCAACGTCCTGACTTTC. This encodes CASSLDNSGANVLTF.

A single count supports this clone. The chain employs TRBV5-5 and TRBJ2-7, with a tentative D call TRBD2 (6 bases). Trimming cost V 4 bases and J 0 bases, with 14 bases left between them. The CDR3 has 15 residues. Germline V gene lookup returns CDR1 SGHKS and CDR2 YYEKEE (reference sequence). DNA for the CDR3: TGTGCCAGCAGCCGAGGGGACTTCAGCTCCTACGAGCAGTACTTC. It specifies CASSRGDFSSYEQYF.

The J gene is TRBJ1-1, the V gene TRBV4-1; the match to TRBD1 covers 7 bases. Per germline, CDR1 MGHRA and CDR2 YSYEKL. The CDR3 is made up of 14 amino acids. Losses at the gene ends were 6 bases for V and 1 base for J; bases not matched to a gene: 5. CDR3 region: CASSYQGGNTEAFF. The CDR3 DNA follows: TGCGCCAGCAGTTACCAGGGGGGGAACACTGAAGCTTTCTTT.